This T cell receptor (beta chain) was found in a study of blood T cell repertoires in COVID-19. Study in general: Samples taken during acute and convalescent COVID-19 were collected in the United States, Italy and Spain.

Source study methods: Reference gene primer amplification in the assay estimated nucleated cell counts. Assay used: immunoSEQ multiplex PCR; TCRdb lists only in-frame clones, some missing. Clone size and V and J calls were adopted from that table, with D and trimming inferred from the DNA. The table shows about 250,000 clones, with more than 80% occurring only once. This clone showed up just once. CDR1 is SGHVS and CDR2 is FNYEAQ in the germline V gene. The CDR3 is 14 residues long. With 0 bases removed from V and 4 bases from J, the gap between germline ends came to 9 bases. The gene calls are TRBV7-6 and TRBJ1-2; D remains unclear. The TCR sequence derives from a human donor in a cohort sampled during active COVID-19. The sample was peripheral blood. The CDR3 sequence: CASSLAGGSYGYTF. CDR3 sequence (DNA): TGTGCCAGCAGCTTAGCGGGTGGGAGCTATGGCTACACCTTC.